These 28 T cell receptor beta chains share one sample of origin, sequenced in a study of post-analysis software for immune sequencing data. Study outcomes and limitations: Patients used five TRBV segments, including TRBV5-6, TRBV5-1 and TRBV20-1, more often than controls.

Their antigens are not known. Unique molecular identifiers featured in each of the TCR beta cDNA libraries. One entry per CDR3 protein, called by TCRdb with MiXCR from the PCR reads. The top ten clones hold around 0.55% of a sample with roughly 700,000 distinct CDR3 sequences, 25% to 30% of them seen once. The material sequenced was blood. The receptor source for this set is a girl aged 5-17 years with multiple sclerosis.

This clonotype was detected ten times or more. In DNA, the CDR3 is TGTGCCAGCAGCTCGGGGCGAGACAATGAGCAGTTCTTC. This encodes CASSSGRDNEQFF. V usage is TRBV7-2 and J usage is TRBJ2-1; D assignment may be TRBD1 or TRBD2 (5 bases each). The CDR3 spans 13 residues. The germline V gene encodes CDR1 SGHTA and CDR2 FQGNSA. Trimming removed 4 bases from V and 5 bases from J, with 9 bases in between.

This clonotype appeared many times. The chain recombines TRBV7-2 with TRBJ2-7; D possibly uses TRBD1 or TRBD2 (6 bases each). Germline values: CDR1 SGHTA, CDR2 FQGNSA. V lost 5 bases, J lost 3 bases, and 17 bases lay in between. The CDR3 totals 15 residues. The CDR3 nucleotides read TGTGCCAGCAGCCCCCACGGGGGCGGGATCTACGAGCAGTACTTC. It codes for CASSPHGGGIYEQYF.

This clonotype was observed a handful of times. The chain combines TRBV6-4 with TRBJ2-3; 8 bases line up with TRBD2. CDR1 is MRHNA and CDR2 is SNTAGT in the germline V gene. The CDR3 is made up of 15 amino acids. V trimming: 6 bases; J trimming: 4 bases; junction bases outside the gene matches: 9. The CDR3 region is CASSLSGSSADTQYF. DNA for the CDR3: TGTGCCAGCAGCCTAAGCGGGAGTTCGGCAGATACGCAGTATTTT.

The chain is built from TRBV5-5 and TRBJ1-2, with no clear D. The germline gives CDR1 SGHKS, CDR2 YYEKEE (reference sequence). Trimming stripped 1 base from V and 4 bases from J, with 14 bases between. The CDR3 is 15 residues long. The CDR3 spells CASSLRDGRFYGYTF. CDR3 in DNA: TGTGCCAGCAGCTTGCGTGATGGCAGGTTCTATGGCTACACCTTC.

This clonotype was counted only a few times. The CDR3 DNA reads TGTGCCACCAGCAGAGGTACCGGTAACACTGAAGCTTTCTTT. This encodes CATSRGTGNTEAFF. The chain couples TRBV15 to TRBJ1-1; D uncertain. V was shortened by 1 base and J by 2 bases, with 8 bases between the two germline ends. There are 14 residues in the CDR3. Germline V gene sequence: CDR1 LNHNV, CDR2 YYDKDF (reference sequence).

V is TRBV7-2 and J is TRBJ2-3; 12 bases align to TRBD1. The germline CDR1 and CDR2 sequences are SGHTA and FQGNSA. This CDR3 comprises 14 residues. V lost 5 bases, J lost 6 bases, and 3 bases stayed unmatched. This chain's CDR3 is CASSGTGGIDTQYF. CDR3 nucleotides: TGTGCCAGCAGCGGGACAGGGGGCATCGATACGCAGTATTTT.

Only one count was recorded for this clonotype. The chain uses TRBV11-2 and TRBJ1-2; possibly TRBD1 for D (5 bases). In germline, CDR1 is SGHAT, CDR2 FQNNGV. Trimming left V 0 bases short and J 8 bases short, with 16 bases between. The CDR3 has 15 amino acids. CDR3 loop: CASSLDPRRVGGYTF. DNA of the CDR3: TGTGCCAGCAGCTTAGATCCCCGCAGGGTTGGCGGCTACACCTTC.

The gene calls are TRBV20-1 and TRBJ1-4, with TRBD1 matching 9 bases. The length of the CDR3 is 14 residues. Trimming cost V 0 bases and J 7 bases; bases outside gene matches: 3. Germline loops: CDR1 DFQATT, CDR2 SNEGSKA (reference sequence). Here the CDR3 DNA reads TGCAGTGCTAGAGAGGCGACAGGGGGTGAAAAACTGTTTTTT. Translated, it gives CSAREATGGEKLFF.

This clonotype was counted between two and nine times. V usage is TRBV3-1 and J usage is TRBJ2-1, with D perhaps TRBD2 (5 bases). The CDR3 runs 16 residues. Germline V gene data show CDR1 as LGHDT and CDR2 as YNNKEL (reference sequence). V shed 1 base and J shed 3 bases, with 13 bases lying between them. CDR3: CASSQGPRVFYNEQFF. In DNA form, the CDR3 reads TGTGCCAGCAGCCAAGGGCCGCGGGTTTTCTACAATGAGCAGTTCTTC.

This chain connects TRBV7-2 to TRBJ2-5, with 7 bases that match TRBD1. Trimming cost V 5 bases and J 11 bases; bases outside gene matches: 17. In germline, CDR1 is SGHTA, CDR2 FQGNSA. This CDR3 contains 15 residues. The DNA of the CDR3 is TGTGCCAGCAGCCCGAACAGGGGTCATAGCAATGAGCAGTACTTC. Protein: CASSPNRGHSNEQYF. Variable domain in full (rest from reference TRBV7-2 and TRBJ2-5): GAGVSQSPSNKVTEKGKDVELRCDPISGHTALYWYRQSLGQGLEFLIYFQGNSAPDKSGLPSDRFSAERTGGSVSTLTIQRTQQEDSAVYLCASSPNRGHSNEQYFGPGTRLLVL.

This clonotype came up a few times. The chain joins TRBV20-1 to TRBJ2-3, with a tentative D call TRBD2 (7 bases). Trimming stripped 2 bases from V and 6 bases from J, with 18 bases between. CDR1 and CDR2 from the germline V gene are DFQATT and SNEGSKA (reference sequence). The CDR3 is 15 residues long. The CDR3 sequence: CSARPLGGAGDTQYF. The CDR3 DNA sequence: TGCAGTGCTAGACCCCTGGGGGGGGCAGGCGATACGCAGTATTTT.

The rearrangement uses TRBV11-2 and TRBJ1-1, with a possible D match to TRBD1 (5 bases). CDR1 is SGHAT and CDR2 is FQNNGV in the germline V gene. There are 15 residues in the CDR3. Trimming pared 5 bases from V and 0 bases from J, leaving 13 bases between. In DNA, the CDR3 is TGTGCCAGCAGCCTCACCCAGGGCCTGAACACTGAAGCTTTCTTT. It translates to CASSLTQGLNTEAFF.

The gene calls are TRBV10-3 and TRBJ2-2; D unclear. Trimming shortened V by 4 bases and J by 0 bases, and 12 bases separated the two germline ends. The CDR3 has 16 residues. In germline, CDR1 is ENHRY, CDR2 SYGVKD. The CDR3, as DNA: TGTGCCATCAGTGGCTGGAGCGCCGCGAACACCGGGGAGCTGTTTTTT. Translating gives CAISGWSAANTGELFF.

The chain combines TRBV18 with TRBJ2-5, with D perhaps TRBD1 (6 bases). Trimming shortened V by 4 bases and J by 2 bases, and 11 bases separated the two germline ends. CDR3 length: 14 amino acids. Germline V gene data show CDR1 as KGHSH and CDR2 as LQKENI. CDR3 loop: CASSRGQWQETQYF. In DNA, the CDR3 is TGTGCCAGCTCACGAGGACAGTGGCAAGAGACCCAGTACTTC.

This chain connects TRBV28 to TRBJ1-5; the D is unclear. The CDR3 spans 16 residues. Germline V gives CDR1 MDHEN, CDR2 SYDVKM. V lost 6 bases and J 2 bases, leaving 17 bases between the germline ends. The CDR3 protein is CASSPRTGPGNQPQHF. DNA of the CDR3: TGTGCCAGCAGCCCTAGGACCGGTCCGGGCAATCAGCCCCAGCATTTT.

The chain joins TRBV6-6 to TRBJ1-6; 7 nucleotides align to TRBD1. The germline V gene encodes CDR1 MNHNY and CDR2 SVGAGI (reference sequence). This CDR3 has 14 amino acids. The V segment lost 5 bases and the J segment 9 bases; nucleotides outside the gene matches: 7. The CDR3 nucleotides are TGTGCCAGCAGTGGGGGACAGTTGAGTTCACCCCTCCACTTT. It yields the protein CASSGGQLSSPLHF.

The chain carries TRBV2 and TRBJ2-7; the D is unclear. Trimming left V 5 bases short and J 2 bases short, with 19 bases between. The CDR3 totals 16 residues. Germline lookup yields CDR1 SNHLY and CDR2 FYNNEI. The CDR3 spells CASSLTDTLKAYEQYF. The CDR3 nucleotides read TGTGCCAGCAGTCTAACTGACACCTTAAAAGCCTACGAGCAGTACTTC.

The rearrangement joins TRBV29-1 to TRBJ1-2; 7 bases map to TRBD1. The CDR3 covers 13 residues. Germline V gives CDR1 SQVTM, CDR2 ANQGSEA. V shed 7 bases, J shed 6 bases, and the junction held 11 bases outside the gene matches. CDR3 DNA: TGCAGCGCCGAACCCCGGGACAGCCATGGCTACACCTTC. This gives the protein CSAEPRDSHGYTF.

This chain connects TRBV27 to TRBJ2-1; 7 bases match TRBD1. This CDR3 is built from 13 residues. V was pared by 6 bases and J by 8 bases, with 7 bases of the junction left unmatched. Germline-derived CDR1 and CDR2 are MNHEY and SMNVEV (reference sequence). CDR3 in DNA: TGTGCCAGCAGAGATACAGGGGCCGATGAGCAGTTCTTC. Amino acids: CASRDTGADEQFF.

The V gene is TRBV29-1, the J gene TRBJ2-7; no reliable D call. In germline, CDR1 is SQVTM, CDR2 ANQGSEA. Trimming took off 0 bases at V and 0 bases at J, with 9 bases between the two ends. The CDR3 spans 14 residues. CDR3 amino acids: CSVEDPGSSYEQYF. In DNA, the CDR3 is TGCAGCGTTGAAGATCCGGGTTCCTCCTACGAGCAGTACTTC.

About this clonotype: At one boundary the junction diverges from the germline segment, which might be a read error. This sequence joins TRBV27 and TRBJ1-5; 9 bases are a match to TRBD1. CDR3 length: 15 amino acids. CDR1 is MNHEY and CDR2 is SMNVEV in the germline V gene (reference sequence). In nucleotides, the CDR3 is TGTGCCGGCAGTCCCCGGGACAGGGCCAATCAGCCCCAGCATTTT. This translates into CAGSPRDRANQPQHF.

This clonotype was seen only a few times. The genes are TRBV6-5 and TRBJ2-1; D is uncertain. V was cut by 0 bases and J by 6 bases, with 12 bases left in between. Germline V CDR1 and CDR2: MNHEY, SVGAGI. The CDR3 covers 15 residues. The CDR3 bases are TGTGCCAGCAGTTACTCCCTAGGTACGTCCAATGAGCAGTTCTTC. Protein: CASSYSLGTSNEQFF.

This clonotype was seen only a few times. DNA for the CDR3: TGTGCCAGCAGTCCCCCGGGACTAGCGGGGGGGAAATCGGGGACCCAGTACTTC. This sequence encodes CASSPPGLAGGKSGTQYF. The V gene is TRBV12-3 or TRBV12-4, the J gene TRBJ2-7; 16 bases fit TRBD2. The assigned J gene may be wrong: the sequence end matches TRBJ2-5 better. The CDR3 runs 18 residues.

On this clonotype: The junction differs from germline at one of its ends, possibly a read error. The chain recombines TRBV20-1 with TRBJ1-1, with D possibly matching TRBD1 (6 bases). This CDR3 region has 12 residues. CDR1 DFQATT and CDR2 SNEGSKA come from the germline V gene (reference sequence). The CDR3 DNA reads as TGCAGGGCTAGAGCCGGGGGCGCTGAAGCTTTCTTT. This encodes CRARAGGAEAFF.

The chain uses TRBV20-1 and TRBJ2-3, with TRBD1 matching 8 bases. Germline-derived CDR1 and CDR2 are DFQATT and SNEGSKA (reference sequence). The V segment lost 4 bases and the J segment 3 bases; nucleotides outside the gene matches: 6. The CDR3 has 14 amino acids. CDR3 DNA sequence: TGCAGTGCTACCGGGACAGGAAGAACAGATACGCAGTATTTT. This sequence encodes CSATGTGRTDTQYF.

This clonotype was seen a few times. V and J are TRBV5-1 and TRBJ2-1, with TRBD1 identical over 10 bases. This CDR3 contains 19 residues. The junction had 17 bases not matched to a gene; V was cut back by 3 bases and J by 5 bases. Germline loops: CDR1 SGHRS, CDR2 YFSETQ. The CDR3 DNA sequence: TGCGCCAGCAGCTCCCTCCCCGGACAGGGGGTAATAGATGACAATGAGCAGTTCTTC. Translation: CASSSLPGQGVIDDNEQFF.

In its sample, this clonotype was seen a few times. The chain joins TRBV9 to TRBJ2-7; 8 nucleotides line up with TRBD1. Germline values: CDR1 SGDLS, CDR2 YYNGEE. This CDR3 contains 15 residues. V lost 4 bases and J lost 10; bases outside the gene matches: 16. The CDR3 loop is CASSTGTGGTDTQYF. CDR3 bases: TGTGCCAGCAGCACTGGAACAGGGGGGACGGATACCCAGTACTTC.

This clonotype was detected a few times. This chain connects TRBV6-1 to TRBJ2-7; 13 nucleotides line up with TRBD2. Germline CDR1 is MNHNS and CDR2 is SASEGT. This CDR3 is 15 amino acids long. J lost 7 bases, V lost 6 bases, and 9 bases had no gene match. CDR3 loop: CASSHRLAGGREQYF. The DNA for the CDR3 is TGTGCCAGCAGCCATAGACTAGCGGGAGGAAGGGAGCAGTACTTC.